The clone carrying this TCR beta chain has only one observation. Antigen specificity is unknown. TCRdb's copy holds only in-frame clones and misses some; the assay was immunoSEQ multiplex PCR. This sample has approximately 2.4 million clones, with approximately 96% found just once. This CDR3 has 14 amino acids. V lost 7 bases, J lost 4 bases, and 15 bases lay in between. CDR1 and CDR2 (germline): SGHRS, YFSETQ. The source of the sample is a study of shared clonotypes between healthy human individuals. Study conclusions and caveats: Clonotypes which were not shared had lower generation probabilities than clonotypes that all four donors shared.

The receptor's source is a man aged 18-30 years in good health. Sequencing was carried out using naive CD4+ T cells sorted from blood. Subset defined: CD45RA+ positively selected. The rearrangement joins TRBV5-1 to TRBJ2-1; D might be TRBD1 or TRBD2, each matching 6 bases. CDR3 sequence reads: CASDVGGGYNEQFF. In nucleotides, the CDR3 is TGCGCCAGCGATGTTGGAGGGGGATACAATGAGCAGTTCTTC.